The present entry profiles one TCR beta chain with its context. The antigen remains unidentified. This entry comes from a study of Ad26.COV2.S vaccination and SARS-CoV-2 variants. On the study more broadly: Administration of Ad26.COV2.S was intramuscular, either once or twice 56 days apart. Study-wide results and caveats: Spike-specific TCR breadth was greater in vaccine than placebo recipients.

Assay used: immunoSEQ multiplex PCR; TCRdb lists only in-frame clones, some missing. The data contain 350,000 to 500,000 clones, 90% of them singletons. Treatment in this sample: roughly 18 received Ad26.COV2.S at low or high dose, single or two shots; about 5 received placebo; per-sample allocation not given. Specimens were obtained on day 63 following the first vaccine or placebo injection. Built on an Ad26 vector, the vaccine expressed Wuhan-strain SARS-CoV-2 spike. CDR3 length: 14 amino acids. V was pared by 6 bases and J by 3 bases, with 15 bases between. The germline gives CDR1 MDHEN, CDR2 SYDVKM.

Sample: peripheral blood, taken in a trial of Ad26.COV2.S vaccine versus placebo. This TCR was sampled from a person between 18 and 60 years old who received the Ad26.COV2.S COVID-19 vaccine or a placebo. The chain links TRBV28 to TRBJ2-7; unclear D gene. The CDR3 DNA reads TGTGCCAGCAGCCACACGGGCCTAGGCTACGAGCAGTACTTC. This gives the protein CASSHTGLGYEQYF.